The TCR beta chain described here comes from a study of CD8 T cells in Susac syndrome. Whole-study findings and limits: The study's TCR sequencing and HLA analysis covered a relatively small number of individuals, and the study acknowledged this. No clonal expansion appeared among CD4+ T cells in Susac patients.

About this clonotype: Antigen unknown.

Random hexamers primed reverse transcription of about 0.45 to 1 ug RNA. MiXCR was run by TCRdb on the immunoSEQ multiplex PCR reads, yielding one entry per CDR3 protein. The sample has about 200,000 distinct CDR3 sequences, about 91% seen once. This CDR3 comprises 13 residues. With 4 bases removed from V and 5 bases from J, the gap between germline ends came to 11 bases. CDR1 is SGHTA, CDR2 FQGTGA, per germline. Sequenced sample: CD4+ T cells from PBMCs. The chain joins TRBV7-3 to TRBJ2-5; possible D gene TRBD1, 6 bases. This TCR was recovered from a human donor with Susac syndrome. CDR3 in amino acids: CASSSGASETQYF. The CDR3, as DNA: TGTGCCAGCAGCTCAGGGGCGTCGGAGACCCAGTACTTC.